Each of the 27 T cell receptor beta chains below was sequenced from the same sample in a study of T-cell reconstitution after alpha-beta-depleted transplantation in children. The authors prepared the TCRbeta library with unique molecular identifiers. TCRdb ran MiXCR on the PCR reads and lists one entry per CDR3 protein. The table has approximately 190,000 distinct CDR3 sequences, approximately 8% seen once. The sequences come from PBMCs, mostly from graft donor cells, collected 360 days after TCRalphabeta/CD19-depleted stem cell transplant. These receptor sequences come from a male patient between 2 and 15 years old who had a stem cell transplant for acute myeloid leukemia, so the T cells may come from the graft donor.

The table lists this clonotype with many counts. V and J are TRBV20-1 and TRBJ2-3; D tentatively fits TRBD1 or TRBD2 (5 bases each). The CDR3 spans 13 residues. Germline CDR1 is DFQATT and CDR2 is SNEGSKA (reference sequence). V gave up 1 base and J gave up 3 bases, with 8 bases separating them. CDR3 sequence: CSARVWGTDTQYF. The CDR3 DNA is TGCAGTGCTAGAGTGTGGGGGACAGATACGCAGTATTTT.

This clonotype was counted at least ten times. This sequence joins TRBV20-1 and TRBJ2-7, with 13 bases lining up with TRBD2. Trimming at V came to 3 bases and at J to 4 bases, leaving 3 bases not matched to a gene. The germline V gene has CDR1 DFQATT and CDR2 SNEGSKA (reference sequence). The length of the CDR3 is 14 residues. This CDR3 reads CSARGLAGRYEQYF. For the CDR3, the DNA is TGCAGTGCTAGGGGACTAGCGGGAAGATACGAGCAGTACTTC.

Only a few counts were recorded for this clonotype. This chain connects TRBV19 to TRBJ2-5, with TRBD1 as a possible D gene (6 bases). The V and J ends lost 3 bases and 2 bases respectively, with 16 bases between them. Germline-derived CDR1 and CDR2 are LNHDA and SQIVND (reference sequence). The CDR3 sequence is 16 residues long. The CDR3 bases are TGTGCCAGTAGTATGGTCGAGGGAAGGGGGCAAGAGACCCAGTACTTC. It yields the protein CASSMVEGRGQETQYF. The entire variable domain, with the rest obtained from reference TRBV19 and TRBJ2-5, is as follows: DGGITQSPKYLFRKEGQNVTLSCEQNLNHDAMYWYRQDPGQGLRLIYYSQIVNDFQKGDIAEGYSVSREKKESFPLTVTSAQKNPTAFYLCASSMVEGRGQETQYFGPGTRLLVL.

This clonotype was recorded many times. The chain uses TRBV24-1 and TRBJ1-1, with no clear D. This CDR3 has 18 residues. Germline V CDR1 and CDR2: KGHDR, SFDVKD. The CDR3 DNA follows: TGTGCGGCCTGTGATTTAGGTTTAGAACGACAAAGCAACACTGAAGCTTTCTTT. It specifies CAACDLGLERQSNTEAFF.

This clonotype came up many times. V and J are TRBV20-1 and TRBJ2-1; 13 bases fit TRBD2. Per the germline V gene, CDR1 is DFQATT and CDR2 is SNEGSKA (reference sequence). Germline trimming cut 8 bases from V and 4 bases from J; bases unmatched to any gene: 8. This CDR3 has 15 amino acids. For the CDR3, the DNA is TGCAGTAAGATACTAGCGGGGGGGCTTTACAATGAGCAGTTCTTC. It is translated as CSKILAGGLYNEQFF.

In this sample, this clonotype turned up many times. J is TRBJ1-2 and V is TRBV20-1; 7 nucleotides line up with TRBD1. From germline, CDR1 is DFQATT and CDR2 SNEGSKA (reference sequence). V shed 3 bases, J shed 7 bases, and the junction held 8 bases outside the gene matches. This CDR3 contains 13 residues. CDR3 nucleotide sequence: TGCAGTGCTAGTCCGCAGGGGGGGGCTGGCTACACCTTC. Amino acids: CSASPQGGAGYTF.

The chain couples TRBV7-9 to TRBJ2-1, with D unresolved. CDR3 length: 12 amino acids. Germline-derived CDR1 and CDR2 are SEHNR and FQNEAQ (reference sequence). Between the trimmed V and J ends, which lost 3 bases and 6 bases, there was a span of 6 bases. The CDR3 bases are TGTGCCAGCAGCTTTGATGGCAATGAGCAGTTCTTC. It codes for CASSFDGNEQFF.

This clonotype has just a few counts. CDR3 in amino acids: CASSLGDREFF. DNA for the CDR3: TGTGCCAGCAGTTTGGGGGACAGAGAGTTCTTC. This chain uses TRBV12-3 or TRBV12-4 with TRBJ2-1; TRBD1 agrees at 7 bases. J gave up 14 bases and V 3 bases, and 4 bases lay outside the gene matches. This CDR3 spans 11 amino acids.

This clonotype appeared many times. The rearrangement links TRBV2 to TRBJ2-7; D is undetermined. The germline V and J ends were trimmed by 3 bases and 3 bases, with 6 bases remaining between them. CDR1 and CDR2 from the germline V gene are SNHLY and FYNNEI. This CDR3 region has 12 residues. CDR3 DNA: TGTGCCAGCAGTGAGTCCAGCTACGAGCAGTACGTC. Protein product: CASSESSYEQYV.

This clonotype was seen many times. The rearrangement uses TRBV14 and TRBJ2-6; D gene ambiguous. Germline V CDR1 and CDR2: SGHDN, FVKESK. V lost 2 bases to trimming and J lost 3 bases, with 8 bases between them. CDR3 length: 15 amino acids. The CDR3 is CASSQSLGGANVLTF. The CDR3 DNA sequence: TGTGCCAGCAGCCAATCCCTGGGTGGGGCCAACGTCCTGACTTTC.

This clonotype was detected many times. CDR3: CSARDMDRPETQYF. The DNA of the CDR3 is TGCAGTGCGAGGGATATGGACAGACCAGAGACCCAGTACTTC. The chain uses TRBV20-1 and TRBJ2-5, with a weak D call TRBD1 (6 bases). The CDR3 is made up of 14 amino acids. Germline CDR1 is DFQATT and CDR2 is SNEGSKA (reference sequence). Between the trimmed V and J ends, which lost 6 bases and 4 bases, there was a span of 18 bases.

This chain links TRBV5-1 with TRBJ2-5; no clear D gene. The CDR3 length is 14 residues. Germline V gene lookup returns CDR1 SGHRS and CDR2 YFSETQ. The V end lost 0 bases, the J end lost 5 bases, and 11 bases lay between the germline ends. CDR3 DNA sequence: TGCGCCAGCAGCTTGGATGGGGTGGAGGAGACCCAGTACTTC. This codes for CASSLDGVEETQYF.

The chain joins TRBV10-3 to TRBJ2-7; 7 bases agree with TRBD2. The CDR3 length is 16 residues. Germline CDR1 ENHRY, CDR2 SYGVKD. V gave up 7 bases and J gave up 0 bases; unmatched junction bases: 12. Written as DNA, the CDR3 is TGTGCCATCACTGTGGGTGCGGGGGTAAGCTCCTACGAGCAGTACTTC. Residues: CAITVGAGVSSYEQYF.

The table lists this clonotype with many counts. One end of the junction varies from germline; a read error may be responsible. The chain couples TRBV2 to TRBJ1-1; D ambiguous. The CDR3 length is 8 residues. The germline V gene encodes CDR1 SNHLY and CDR2 FYNNEI. CDR3 loop: CASTEAFF. The CDR3 region has the DNA TGTGCCAGCACTGAAGCTTTCTTT. The whole variable domain, filled in from reference TRBV2 and TRBJ1-1, reads EPEVTQTPSHQVTQMGQEVILRCVPISNHLYFYWYRQILGQKVEFLVSFYNNEISEKSEIFDDQFSVERPDGSNFTLKIRSTKLEDSAMYFCASTEAFFGQGTRLTVV.

The CDR3 here is CASSQVGGSEQYF. CDR3 nucleotide sequence: TGCGCCAGCAGCCAAGTGGGCGGGAGCGAGCAGTACTTC. The chain is built from TRBV4-3 and TRBJ2-7, with TRBD2 matching 7 bases. V lost 1 base, J lost 6 bases, and 3 bases stayed unmatched. This CDR3 region has 13 residues. CDR1 and CDR2 from the germline V gene are LGHNA and YSLEER.

The chain has TRBV24-1 and TRBJ2-1; TRBD2 aligns across 7 bases. The length of the CDR3 is 15 residues. The ends lost 9 bases at V and 4 bases at J; junction bases unmatched: 11. CDR1 and CDR2 from the germline V gene are KGHDR and SFDVKD. The chain's CDR3 is CATSIGLGFYNEQFF. The CDR3 region has the DNA TGTGCCACCTCGATCGGACTAGGGTTTTACAATGAGCAGTTCTTC.

The chain links TRBV12-3 or TRBV12-4 to TRBJ2-1, with 7 positions matching TRBD2. This CDR3 has 14 amino acids. V trimming: 3 bases; J trimming: 7 bases; junction bases outside the gene matches: 6. The CDR3 sequence: CASSFLADRNEQFF. CDR3 sequence (DNA): TGTGCCAGCAGTTTCCTAGCGGACCGGAATGAGCAGTTCTTC.

This chain links TRBV5-1 with TRBJ1-2; no clear D. Germline values: CDR1 SGHRS, CDR2 YFSETQ. The CDR3 has 15 residues. Trimming removed 0 bases at V and 1 base at J, with 10 bases between. CDR3 amino acids: CASSLAGGYNYGYTF. In DNA, the CDR3 is TGCGCCAGCAGCTTGGCCGGAGGATATAACTATGGCTACACCTTC. Supplemented by reference TRBV5-1 and TRBJ1-2, the full variable domain reads KAGVTQTPRYLIKTRGQQVTLSCSPISGHRSVSWYQQTPGQGLQFLFEYFSETQRNKGNFPGRFSGRQFSNSRSEMNVSTLELGDSALYLCASSLAGGYNYGYTFGSGTRLTVV.

This clonotype was recorded many times. The chain has TRBV10-3 and TRBJ1-1, with 9 bases matching TRBD1. CDR1 and CDR2 from the germline V gene are ENHRY and SYGVKD. The CDR3 spans 14 residues. V was clipped by 7 bases and J by 5 bases; unmatched bases: 8. CDR3 loop: CAIKGQGRYTEAFF. In nucleotides, the CDR3 is TGTGCCATCAAGGGACAGGGTAGGTATACTGAAGCTTTCTTT.

The chain recombines TRBV9 with TRBJ2-5; D is possibly TRBD1 (5 bases). Looked up from germline, CDR1 is SGDLS and CDR2 is YYNGEE. V lost 2 bases to trimming and J lost 1 base, with 12 bases between them. The CDR3 extends over 15 amino acids. In DNA, the CDR3 is TGTGCCAGCAGCGTTGAAAACAGGCGCCAAGAGACCCAGTACTTC. This gives the protein CASSVENRRQETQYF.

This clonotype was detected many times. This chain joins TRBV12-3 or TRBV12-4 and TRBJ2-3, with 9 positions matching TRBD1. The CDR3 loop spans 14 amino acids. V lost 6 bases to trimming and J lost 5 bases; unmatched junction nucleotides: 6. The CDR3 is CASSSGQGRDTQYF. The CDR3 nucleotides are TGTGCCAGCAGCTCGGGACAGGGACGAGATACGCAGTATTTT.

This clonotype appeared many times. The chain has TRBV15 and TRBJ1-1; D is undetermined. Per germline, CDR1 LNHNV and CDR2 YYDKDF (reference sequence). The CDR3 has 14 residues. Trimming stripped 1 base from V and 5 bases from J, with 11 bases between. CDR3 region: CATSRAEGRTEAFF. CDR3 nucleotides: TGTGCCACCAGCAGAGCGGAGGGCAGAACTGAAGCTTTCTTT.

V usage is TRBV20-1 and J usage is TRBJ2-2; D may correspond to TRBD1 or TRBD2 (5 bases each). The CDR3 consists of 14 residues. Germline V gene sequence: CDR1 DFQATT, CDR2 SNEGSKA (reference sequence). V lost 3 bases and J 5 bases, leaving 13 bases between the germline ends. Here the CDR3 reads CSASPGSGTGELFF. In nucleotides, the CDR3 is TGCAGTGCTAGCCCAGGGTCGGGGACCGGGGAGCTGTTTTTT.

This clonotype was seen a few times. CDR3 bases: TGTGCCAGCAGCTTCGTGGATCCGGGTCACAGCTCCTACGAGCAGTACTTC. It specifies CASSFVDPGHSSYEQYF. The chain joins TRBV13 to TRBJ2-7, with D uncertain. This CDR3 has 17 residues. V was pared by 3 bases and J by 0 bases, with 18 bases between. Germline loops: CDR1 PRHDT, CDR2 FYEKMQ (reference sequence).

This clonotype was found many times. This sequence joins TRBV10-3 and TRBJ2-3; 11 bases match TRBD2. Looked up from germline, CDR1 is ENHRY and CDR2 is SYGVKD. The CDR3 loop spans 14 amino acids. V lost 10 bases and J lost 1; bases outside the gene matches: 4. The CDR3 spells CASSGRAGTDTQYF. The CDR3 region has the DNA TGTGCCAGTAGCGGGAGGGCCGGCACAGATACGCAGTATTTT.

The sample holds a few counts of this clonotype. The genes are TRBV6-1 and TRBJ2-1; 11 nucleotides line up with TRBD2. The germline V gene has CDR1 MNHNS and CDR2 SASEGT. The length of the CDR3 is 18 residues. V lost 6 bases and J lost 0; bases outside the gene matches: 10. The CDR3 DNA sequence: TGTGCCAGCAGAGGACTAGCGGGCCGCTCCAGCTCCTACAATGAGCAGTTCTTC. Encoded protein: CASRGLAGRSSSYNEQFF.

The chain uses TRBV20-1 and TRBJ1-5; D gene unclear. Germline V gene data show CDR1 as DFQATT and CDR2 as SNEGSKA (reference sequence). The V gene lost 5 bases and the J gene lost 2 bases, with 10 bases spanning the gap. This CDR3 comprises 13 residues. The CDR3 spells CSARTLGNQPQHF. CDR3 in DNA: TGCAGTGCTCGCACCCTCGGCAATCAGCCCCAGCATTTT.